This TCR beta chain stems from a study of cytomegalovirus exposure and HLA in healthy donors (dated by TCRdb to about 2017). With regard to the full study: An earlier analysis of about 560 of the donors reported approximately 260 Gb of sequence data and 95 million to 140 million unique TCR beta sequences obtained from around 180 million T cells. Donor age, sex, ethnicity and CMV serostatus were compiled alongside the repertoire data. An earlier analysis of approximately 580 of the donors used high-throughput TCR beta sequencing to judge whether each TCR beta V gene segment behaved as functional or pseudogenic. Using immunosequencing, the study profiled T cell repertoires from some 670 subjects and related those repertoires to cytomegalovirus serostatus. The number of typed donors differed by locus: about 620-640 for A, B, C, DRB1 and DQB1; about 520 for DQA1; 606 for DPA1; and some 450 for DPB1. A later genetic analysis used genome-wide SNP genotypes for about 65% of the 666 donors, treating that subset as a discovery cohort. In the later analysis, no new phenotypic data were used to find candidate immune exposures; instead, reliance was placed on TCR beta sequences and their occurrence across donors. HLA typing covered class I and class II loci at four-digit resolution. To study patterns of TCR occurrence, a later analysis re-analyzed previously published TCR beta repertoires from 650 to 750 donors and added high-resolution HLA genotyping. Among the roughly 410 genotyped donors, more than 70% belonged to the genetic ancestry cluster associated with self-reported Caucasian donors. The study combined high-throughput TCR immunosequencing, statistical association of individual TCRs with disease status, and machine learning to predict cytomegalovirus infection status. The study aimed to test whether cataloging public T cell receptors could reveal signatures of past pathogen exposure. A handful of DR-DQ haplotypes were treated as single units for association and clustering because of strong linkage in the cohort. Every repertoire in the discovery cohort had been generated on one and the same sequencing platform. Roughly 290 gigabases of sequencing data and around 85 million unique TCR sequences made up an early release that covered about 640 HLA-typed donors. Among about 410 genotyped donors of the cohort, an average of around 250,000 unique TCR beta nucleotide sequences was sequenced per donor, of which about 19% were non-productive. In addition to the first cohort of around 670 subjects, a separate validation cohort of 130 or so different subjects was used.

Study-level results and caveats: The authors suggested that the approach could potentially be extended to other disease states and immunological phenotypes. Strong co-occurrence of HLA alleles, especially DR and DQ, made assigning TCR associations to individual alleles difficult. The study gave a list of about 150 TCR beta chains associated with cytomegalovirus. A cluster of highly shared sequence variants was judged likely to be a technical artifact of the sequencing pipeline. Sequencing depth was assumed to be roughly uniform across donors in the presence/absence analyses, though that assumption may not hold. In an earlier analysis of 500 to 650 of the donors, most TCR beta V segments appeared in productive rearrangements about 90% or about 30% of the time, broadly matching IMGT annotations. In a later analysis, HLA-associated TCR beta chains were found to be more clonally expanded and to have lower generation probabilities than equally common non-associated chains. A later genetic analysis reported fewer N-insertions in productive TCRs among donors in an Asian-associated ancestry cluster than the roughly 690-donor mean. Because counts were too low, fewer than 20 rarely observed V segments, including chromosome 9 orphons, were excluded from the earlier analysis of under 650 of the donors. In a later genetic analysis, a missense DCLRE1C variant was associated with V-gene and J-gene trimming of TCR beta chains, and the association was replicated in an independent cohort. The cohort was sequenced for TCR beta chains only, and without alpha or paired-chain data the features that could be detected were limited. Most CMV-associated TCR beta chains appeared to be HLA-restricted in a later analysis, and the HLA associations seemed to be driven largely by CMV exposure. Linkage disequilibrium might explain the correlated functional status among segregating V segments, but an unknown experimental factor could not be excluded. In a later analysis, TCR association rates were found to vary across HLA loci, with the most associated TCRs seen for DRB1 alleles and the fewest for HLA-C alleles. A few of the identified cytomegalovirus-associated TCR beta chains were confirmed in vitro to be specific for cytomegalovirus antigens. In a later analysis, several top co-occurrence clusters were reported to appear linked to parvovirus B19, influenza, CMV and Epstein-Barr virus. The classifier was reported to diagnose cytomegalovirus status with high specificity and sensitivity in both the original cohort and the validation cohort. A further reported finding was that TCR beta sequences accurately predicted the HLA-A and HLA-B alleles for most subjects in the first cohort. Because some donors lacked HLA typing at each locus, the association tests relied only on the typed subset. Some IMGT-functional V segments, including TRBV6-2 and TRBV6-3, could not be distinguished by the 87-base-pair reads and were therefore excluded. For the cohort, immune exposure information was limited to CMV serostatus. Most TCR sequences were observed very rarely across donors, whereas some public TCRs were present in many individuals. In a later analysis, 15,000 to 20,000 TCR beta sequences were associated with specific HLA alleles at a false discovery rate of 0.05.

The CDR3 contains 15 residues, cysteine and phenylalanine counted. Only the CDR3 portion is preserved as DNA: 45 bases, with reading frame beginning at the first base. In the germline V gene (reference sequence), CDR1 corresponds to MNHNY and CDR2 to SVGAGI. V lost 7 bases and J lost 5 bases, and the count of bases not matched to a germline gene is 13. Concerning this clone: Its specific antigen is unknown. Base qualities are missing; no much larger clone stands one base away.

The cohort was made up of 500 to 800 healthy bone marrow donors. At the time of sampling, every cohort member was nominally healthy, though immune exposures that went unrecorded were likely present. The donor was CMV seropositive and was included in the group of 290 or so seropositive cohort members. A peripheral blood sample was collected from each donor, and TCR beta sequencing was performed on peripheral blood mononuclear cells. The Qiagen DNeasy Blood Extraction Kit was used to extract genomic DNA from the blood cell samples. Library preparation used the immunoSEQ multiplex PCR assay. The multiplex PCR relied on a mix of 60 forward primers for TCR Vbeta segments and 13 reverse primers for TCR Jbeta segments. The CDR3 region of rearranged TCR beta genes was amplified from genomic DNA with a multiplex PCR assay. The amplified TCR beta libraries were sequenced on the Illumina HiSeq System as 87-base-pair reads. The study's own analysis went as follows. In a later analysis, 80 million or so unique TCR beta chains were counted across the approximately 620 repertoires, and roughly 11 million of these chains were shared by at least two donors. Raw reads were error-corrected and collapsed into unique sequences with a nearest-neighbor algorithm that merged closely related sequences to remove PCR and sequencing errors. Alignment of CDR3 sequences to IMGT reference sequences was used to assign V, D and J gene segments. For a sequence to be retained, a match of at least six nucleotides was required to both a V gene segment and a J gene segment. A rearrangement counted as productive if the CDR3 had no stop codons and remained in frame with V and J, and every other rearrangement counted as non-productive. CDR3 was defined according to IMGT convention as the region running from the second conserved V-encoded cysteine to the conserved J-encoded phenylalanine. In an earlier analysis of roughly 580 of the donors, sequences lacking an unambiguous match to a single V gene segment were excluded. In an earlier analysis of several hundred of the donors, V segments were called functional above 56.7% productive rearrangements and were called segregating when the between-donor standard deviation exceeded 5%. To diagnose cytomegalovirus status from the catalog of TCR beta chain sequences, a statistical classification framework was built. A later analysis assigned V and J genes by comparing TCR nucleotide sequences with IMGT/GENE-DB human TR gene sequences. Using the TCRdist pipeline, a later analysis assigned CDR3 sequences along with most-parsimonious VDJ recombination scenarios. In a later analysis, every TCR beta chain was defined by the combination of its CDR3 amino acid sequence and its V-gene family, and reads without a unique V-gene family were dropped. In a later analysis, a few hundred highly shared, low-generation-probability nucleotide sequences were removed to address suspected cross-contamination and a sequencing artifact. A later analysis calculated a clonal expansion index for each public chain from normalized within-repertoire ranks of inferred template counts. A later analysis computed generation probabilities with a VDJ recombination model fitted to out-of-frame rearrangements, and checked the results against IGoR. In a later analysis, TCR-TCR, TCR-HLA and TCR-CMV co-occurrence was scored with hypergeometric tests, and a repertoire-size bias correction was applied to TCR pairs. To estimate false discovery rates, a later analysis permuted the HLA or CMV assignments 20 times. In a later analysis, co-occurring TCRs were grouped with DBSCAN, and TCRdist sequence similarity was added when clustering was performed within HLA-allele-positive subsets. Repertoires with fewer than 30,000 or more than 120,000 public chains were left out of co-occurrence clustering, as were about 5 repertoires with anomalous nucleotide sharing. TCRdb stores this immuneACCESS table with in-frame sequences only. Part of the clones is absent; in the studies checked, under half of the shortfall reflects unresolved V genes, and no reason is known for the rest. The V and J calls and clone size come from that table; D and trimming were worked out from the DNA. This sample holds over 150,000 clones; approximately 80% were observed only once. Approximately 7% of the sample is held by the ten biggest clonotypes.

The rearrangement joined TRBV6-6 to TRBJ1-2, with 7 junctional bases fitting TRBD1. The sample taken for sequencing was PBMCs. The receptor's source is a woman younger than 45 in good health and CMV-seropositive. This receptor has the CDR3 CASNAPDRAGYGYTF. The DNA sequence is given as TGTGCCAGCAACGCCCCCGACAGGGCAGGTTATGGCTACACCTTC.